A selection of T cell receptor beta chains follows, all from one sample in a study of CD8+CD57+ T cells in acquired aplastic anemia. TCRdb recomputed calls from the reads with MiXCR, one row per CDR3 protein. The sample records 250,000 to 300,000 distinct CDR3 sequences, 55% to 60% being singletons. Sequenced input: sorted CD4+, CD8+, or CD8+CD57+ T cells (not recorded which) from PBMCs. These receptors were obtained from a human donor with severe aplastic anemia or a healthy control (not recorded which). The CDR3 runs from the conserved cysteine through the conserved F or W. Each record gives: D gene, J gene, V gene, clone size, CDR3 DNA, CDR3 protein. The D gene is left open where the match is weak. Where a row states a size, it is once, few, many or the class of an expanded clone; other rows omit it.

NA,TRBJ2-1,TRBV9,many,TGTGCCAGCAGTTGGGAGGGGGCGGGTGAGCAGTTCTTC,CASSWEGAGEQFF
NA,TRBJ1-1,TRBV6-5,few,TGTGCCAGCAGCCTTAGGGGACGGAACACTGAAGCTTTCTTT,CASSLRGRNTEAFF
TRBD1,TRBJ2-5,TRBV4-2,NA,TGTGCCAGCAGCACACAGGGGCCTGAGACCCAGTACTTC,CASSTQGPETQYF
NA,TRBJ1-6,TRBV2,NA,TGTGCCAGCACGTACGAAGTCTCCTATAATTCACCCCTCCACTTT,CASTYEVSYNSPLHF
TRBD1,TRBJ2-1,TRBV5-1,NA,TGCGCCAGCAGCTTCCTGACAGGGAGCTCCTACAATGAGCAGTTCTTC,CASSFLTGSSYNEQFF
NA,TRBJ1-6,TRBV7-8,few,TGTGCCAGCAGCCCGGAACTTCACCCCCTTTCACCCCTCCACTTT,CASSPELHPLSPLHF
NA,TRBJ2-3,TRBV28,many,TGTGCCAGCAGTCCGTTAGGCGGTTCGGATACGCAGTATTTT,CASSPLGGSDTQYF
NA,TRBJ1-6,TRBV6-1,once,TGTGCCGAGGGGATCGGGAATTCACCCCTCCACTTT,CAEGIGNSPLHF
NA,TRBJ1-5,TRBV7-3,NA,TGTGCCAGCAGCTTCAGGACCGGGGGAGGTCAGCCCCAGCATTTT,CASSFRTGGGQPQHF
NA,TRBJ2-5,TRBV7-2,few,TGTGCCAGCAGCCCTTATGCTCGGACTCAAGAGACCCAGTACTTC,CASSPYARTQETQYF
NA,TRBJ2-7,TRBV20-1,NA,TGCAGTGCTAGAGACGCGACTTCATACGAGCAGTACTTC,CSARDATSYEQYF
NA,TRBJ1-4,TRBV14,NA,TGTGCCAGCAGCTCCGGGCCACTACTGTTTTTT,CASSSGPLLFF
TRBD2,TRBJ2-2,TRBV9,NA,TGTGCCAGCAGCGAGGGGACTAGCGGGCTGACCGGGGAGCTGTTTTTT,CASSEGTSGLTGELFF
NA,TRBJ2-3,TRBV10-2,NA,TGCGCCAGCAGTGACGCATACACCGGGAATACGCAGTATTTT,CASSDAYTGNTQYF
NA,TRBJ1-6,TRBV9,NA,TGTGCCAGCAGCTTGTGGGAGGGCTCACCCCTCCACTTT,CASSLWEGSPLHF
TRBD1,TRBJ2-5,TRBV5-1,many,TGCGCCAGCAGCCCACCCTCAGGGGGAGAGACCCAGTACTTC,CASSPPSGGETQYF
TRBD1,TRBJ1-5,TRBV12-3/TRBV12-4,NA,TGTGCCAGCAGCACGGGACAGGGCTCGGGAAAGCATTTT,CASSTGQGSGKHF
NA,TRBJ1-3,TRBV7-3,NA,TGTGCCAGCAGCTTAAATCAGGTTGACAGGATCGGAAACACCATATATTTT,CASSLNQVDRIGNTIYF
NA,TRBJ1-2,TRBV7-9,NA,TGTGCCAGCAGAGCGACAGGCTACTATGGCTACACCTTC,CASRATGYYGYTF
NA,TRBJ2-7,TRBV15,few,TGTGCCACCAGCAGAACCGGGACACTCGTCTACGAGCAGTACTTC,CATSRTGTLVYEQYF
NA,TRBJ1-2,TRBV4-2,many,TGTGCCAGCAGCCGGAACAGGGAAAACTATGGCTACACCTTC,CASSRNRENYGYTF
NA,TRBJ1-2,TRBV7-6,NA,TGTGCCAGCAGCTTAGCCAGCCCCAGTAGATCGAACTATGGCTACACCTTC,CASSLASPSRSNYGYTF
NA,TRBJ2-7,TRBV5-5,NA,TGTGCCAGCAGCTCGATACCGCAAGGCTACGAGCAGTACTTC,CASSSIPQGYEQYF
NA,TRBJ2-1,TRBV29-1,NA,TGCAGCGTTGGTCGGGGGGCCTCCTACAATGAGCAGTTCTTC,CSVGRGASYNEQFF
TRBD1,TRBJ2-1,TRBV28,NA,TGTGCCAGCAGTTCTACAGGGGAAGCTCTCTACAATGAGCAGTTCTTC,CASSSTGEALYNEQFF
TRBD1,TRBJ2-7,TRBV12-3/TRBV12-4,NA,TGTGCCAGCCCAGGACAGGGGTCCAACGAGCAGTACTTC,CASPGQGSNEQYF
TRBD1,TRBJ2-7,TRBV10-2,few,TGCGCCAGCACGGTCCGACAGGGGGGGTCCGAGCAGTACTTC,CASTVRQGGSEQYF
TRBD2,TRBJ2-5,TRBV19,many,TGTGCCAGTAGTACCTTAGCGGGGCCGGGGGGGACCCAGTACTTC,CASSTLAGPGGTQYF
NA,TRBJ2-2,TRBV2,NA,TGTGCCAGCACAGGCACAAGCCTGCGTATGGAGCTGTTTTTT,CASTGTSLRMELFF
TRBD1,TRBJ1-2,TRBV5-1,NA,TGCGCCAGCACCTTGGGTGCAGGGGGCATAGGCTACACCTTC,CASTLGAGGIGYTF
NA,TRBJ1-2,TRBV5-1,NA,TGCGCCAGCAGCGATGGGACAATGATTAACTATGGCTACACCTTC,CASSDGTMINYGYTF
NA,TRBJ1-6,TRBV7-8,many,TGTGCCAGCAGCTTAGACGATTCACCCCTCCACTTT,CASSLDDSPLHF
NA,TRBJ1-5,TRBV2,once,TGTGCCAGCAGTGTTAGCGAGGGCGGAGAGACCCAGCATTTT,CASSVSEGGETQHF
NA,TRBJ1-3,TRBV9,many,TGTGCCAGCAGCGTTCTCAGCGTTCCTGGAAACACCATATATTTT,CASSVLSVPGNTIYF
NA,TRBJ2-5,TRBV29-1,NA,TGCAGCGTTGTGACGGGCGGCCAAGAGACCCGGTACTTC,CSVVTGGQETRYF
NA,TRBJ2-3,TRBV18,many,TGTGCCAGCTCACCAAGCCCGGATACGCAGTATTTT,CASSPSPDTQYF
NA,TRBJ1-1,TRBV10-3,NA,TGTGTCATCACACAAAAAGGGGGGAACACTGAAGCTTTCTTT,CVITQKGGNTEAFF
NA,TRBJ1-5,TRBV27,many,TGTGCCAGCAGTTTATGGCCGAACGATCAGCCCCAGCATTTT,CASSLWPNDQPQHF
NA,TRBJ1-1,TRBV7-8,few,TGTGCCAGCAGCTTACTTGGACGGAACACTGAAGCTTTCTTT,CASSLLGRNTEAFF
TRBD1,TRBJ1-1,TRBV6-1,NA,TGTGCCAGCAGAGTCCAGGGGGACACTGAAGCTTTCTTT,CASRVQGDTEAFF
NA,TRBJ1-5,TRBV15,few,TGTGCCACCAGCGGAAGATCGGGGAGCAATCAGCCCCAGCATTTT,CATSGRSGSNQPQHF
NA,TRBJ1-3,TRBV7-3,NA,TGTGCCAGCAGCTTGGGGGGAGGGCCTGGAAACACCATATATTTT,CASSLGGGPGNTIYF
NA,TRBJ2-3,TRBV7-3,once,TGTGCCAGCAGCTTCAGCGACAGCAGCACAGATACGCAGTATTTT,CASSFSDSSTDTQYF
NA,TRBJ1-1,TRBV29-1,NA,TGCAGCGTTGAAGGCGGGGGCCCTGAAGCTTTCTTT,CSVEGGGPEAFF
TRBD1,TRBJ2-3,TRBV5-1,once,TGCGCCAGCAGCTTGGCGGACAGGGGCGGCACAGATACGCAGTATTTT,CASSLADRGGTDTQYF
TRBD1,TRBJ2-4,TRBV7-8,NA,TGTGCCAGCAGCTTAGAAAAGAGGGACAGCGGATTAGCCAAAAACATTCAGTACTTC,CASSLEKRDSGLAKNIQYF
NA,TRBJ1-4,TRBV15,NA,TGTGCCACCAGCAGAGCCCTAGAAGTGGAAAAACTGTTTTTT,CATSRALEVEKLFF
TRBD2,TRBJ2-7,TRBV5-1,many,TGCGCCAGCAGCCAACGGACTAGCGGGTTCAACGAGCAGTACTTC,CASSQRTSGFNEQYF
NA,TRBJ1-3,TRBV7-3,NA,TGTGCCAGCAGCTTAAGTCCAGGGCAGATTGGAAACACCATATATTTT,CASSLSPGQIGNTIYF
NA,TRBJ2-7,TRBV6-6,NA,TGTGCCAGCAGAATACGGGACTTTCACGAGCAGTACTTC,CASRIRDFHEQYF
NA,TRBJ2-7,TRBV20-1,NA,TGCAGTGCTAGTTGGACGGATTACGAGCAGTACTTC,CSASWTDYEQYF
NA,TRBJ1-1,TRBV10-3,NA,TGTGCCATCAGTGCTCGGGGTGATGAAGCTTTCTTT,CAISARGDEAFF
NA,TRBJ1-5,TRBV7-3,NA,TGTGCCAGCGCGGGGAGGGGCAATCAGCCCCAGCATTTT,CASAGRGNQPQHF